This record concerns one TCR beta chain sequence. This sample is drawn from a study of radiotherapy plus CTLA-4 blockade in lung cancer. CDR3 length equals 12 residues. Trimming removed 2 bases at V and 4 bases at J, with 9 bases between. Germline values: CDR1 GTSNPN, CDR2 SVGIG (reference sequence). Measured with immunoSEQ multiplex PCR; TCRdb has only the in-frame clones, and not every one. Of around 63,000 clones listed, approximately 76% were seen once; the top ten hold approximately 15%. The gene calls are TRBV30 and TRBJ2-7; D possibly corresponds to TRBD1 (5 bases). This material consisted of peripheral blood, taken from a patient treated with radiotherapy plus ipilimumab. This receptor was identified in a human donor with non-small cell lung cancer whose response to radiotherapy plus ipilimumab could not be evaluated. Some clones in this sample may be carry-over from other donors' samples. The CDR3 DNA follows: TGTGCCTGGAGTAGGACAACGTACGAGCAGTACTTC. Encoded protein: CAWSRTTYEQYF.